These 5 T cell receptor beta chains share one sample of origin, sequenced in a study of vaccination and CD4 T cells after COVID-19. Antigen specificity for these receptors is unknown. Treatment here: roughly 10-day PBMC culture with coronavirus spike peptide pools or control peptides (ViraFEST assay). An Oncomine TCR Beta short-read assay was used to sequence the DNA from cultured CD4+ T cells. TCRdb reprocessed the PCR reads via MiXCR and lists one record per CDR3 protein. The sample includes roughly 18,000 distinct CDR3 sequences, 54% of them seen just once. The sequencing sample was made of CD4+ T cells from blood, cultured in vitro. The receptors shown here come from a human donor who had recovered from COVID-19.

The chain uses TRBV7-2 and TRBJ1-1; tentative D call: TRBD1 (6 bases). The CDR3 consists of 14 residues. V shed 1 base and J shed 4 bases, with 10 bases lying between them. CDR1 and CDR2 (germline): SGHTA, FQGNSA. In DNA form, the CDR3 reads TGTGCCAGCAGCTTAGGTAGGGGGTTCACTGAAGCTTTCTTT. It yields the protein CASSLGRGFTEAFF.

V and J are TRBV20-1 and TRBJ1-1; D is undetermined. V gave up 5 bases and J gave up 1 base, with 8 bases separating them. There are 12 residues in the CDR3. Per germline, CDR1 DFQATT and CDR2 SNEGSKA (reference sequence). The CDR3 region has the DNA TGCAGTGCTTCAGACGGGAACACTGAAGCTTTCTTT. Its translation is CSASDGNTEAFF.

This chain uses TRBV7-3 with TRBJ2-5; D could derive from TRBD1 or TRBD2 (5 bases each). CDR1 is SGHTA and CDR2 is FQGTGA in the germline V gene. V was cut by 6 bases and J by 1 base, with 15 bases left in between. CDR3 length: 15 amino acids. The CDR3, as DNA: TGTGCCAGCAGTCCCACTGGGGGTACCCAAGAGACCCAGTACTTC. Protein product: CASSPTGGTQETQYF.

V usage is TRBV2 and J usage is TRBJ1-1; D remains unclear. V lost 7 bases, J lost 4 bases, and 7 bases lay in between. Germline CDR1 reads SNHLY; CDR2 reads FYNNEI. CDR3 length equals 11 residues. CDR3 sequence reads: CASIRGTEAFF. The CDR3 nucleotides read TGTGCCAGCATCCGGGGCACTGAAGCTTTCTTT.

V and J are TRBV2 and TRBJ2-3, with 11 positions matching TRBD2. This CDR3 has 16 amino acids. V dropped 6 bases and J dropped 0; count of bases not matched to a gene: 5. The V gene's germline CDR1 is SNHLY and CDR2 FYNNEI. In nucleotides, the CDR3 is TGTGCCAGCAGGGAGGGACTAGCGGAGAGCACAGATACGCAGTATTTT. This codes for CASREGLAESTDTQYF.